What follows is one TCR beta chain and its context. Its matching antigen is unknown. The data were taken from a study of T cell responses to AZD1222 COVID-19 vaccine. Notes on the study in general: Mostly white British, mostly female donors; authors suggested clonal diversity may be underestimated. Vaccine-associated CD4 TCRs spanned spike, dominant at 160-218 and 743-854.

Profiled with immunoSEQ multiplex PCR; TCRdb holds only in-frame clones, not every one. Counted here are more than 50,000 clones, approximately 79% occurring once; the ten biggest clones make up 23%. V lost 7 bases to trimming and J lost 4 bases, with 14 bases between them. Germline CDR1 MNHEY, CDR2 SVGAGI. The CDR3 runs to 14 residues. The V call is TRBV6-5, the J call TRBJ2-1, with D possibly matching TRBD1 (5 bases). The material sequenced was peripheral blood, taken on day 0 of MenACWY control vaccination. The receptor was derived from an adult in good health. The CDR3 reads CASTTQGLYNEQFF. CDR3 bases: TGTGCCAGCACAACGCAGGGTCTGTACAATGAGCAGTTCTTC.